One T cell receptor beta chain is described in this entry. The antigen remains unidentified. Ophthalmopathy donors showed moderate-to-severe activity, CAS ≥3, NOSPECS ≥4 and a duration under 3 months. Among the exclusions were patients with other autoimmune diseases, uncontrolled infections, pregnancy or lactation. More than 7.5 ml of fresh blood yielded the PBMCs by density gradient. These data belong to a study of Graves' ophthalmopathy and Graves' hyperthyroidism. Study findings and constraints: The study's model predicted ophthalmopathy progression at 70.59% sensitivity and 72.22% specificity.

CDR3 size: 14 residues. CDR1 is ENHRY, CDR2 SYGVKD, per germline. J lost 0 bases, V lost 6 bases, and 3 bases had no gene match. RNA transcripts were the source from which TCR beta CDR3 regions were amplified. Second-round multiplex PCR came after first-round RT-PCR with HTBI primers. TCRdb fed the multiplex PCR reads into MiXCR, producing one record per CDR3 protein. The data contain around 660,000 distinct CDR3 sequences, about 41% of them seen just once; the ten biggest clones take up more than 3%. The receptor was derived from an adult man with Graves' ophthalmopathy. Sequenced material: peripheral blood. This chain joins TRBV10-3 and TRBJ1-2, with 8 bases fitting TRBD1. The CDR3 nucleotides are TGTGCCATCAGCCGACAGGGGCCTAACTATGGCTACACCTTC. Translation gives CAISRQGPNYGYTF.